Included here is one T cell receptor beta chain sequence, with context. This record belongs to a study of shared clonotypes between healthy human individuals. Here immunoSEQ multiplex PCR was the method, and the copy in TCRdb shows in-frame clones only, minus some. The data show 1.5 million to 2.5 million clones, with around 96% seen just once and 1% to 1.5% held by the top ten. Naive CD8 populations comprised CD45RO-negative cells positively selected for CCR7, excluding terminally differentiated effector memory CD45RA+ cells. Sequencing input: naive CD8+ T cells sorted from blood. The TCR was taken from a man between 18 and 35 years old in good health.

The CDR3 here is CASSLKRDIYNEQFF. CDR3 in DNA: TGTGCCAGCAGTTTGAAGCGGGACATCTACAATGAGCAGTTCTTC. The chain uses TRBV27 and TRBJ2-1, with D tentatively TRBD2 (7 bases). V gave up 3 bases and J gave up 3 bases, with 12 bases separating them. The CDR3 has 15 residues. Germline-derived CDR1 and CDR2 are MNHEY and SMNVEV (reference sequence).